The T cell receptor beta chain under discussion was sequenced for a study of spatial heterogeneity in lung cancer. V dropped 7 bases and J dropped 2 bases, with 10 bases sitting between them. This CDR3 contains 13 residues. Germline V lookup: CDR1 WNHNN, CDR2 SYGVQD (reference sequence). Time point given: sample taken at primary tumor resection. Frozen PBMC, nontumor lung or tumor provided whole RNA, which was sequenced unsorted. TCR cDNA molecules were tagged individually, and each one carried a unique molecular identifier. TCRdb processed the 5' RACE reads anew with MiXCR; each CDR3 protein has one entry. The top ten hold 50% to 70% of the sample, which has 40,000 to 55,000 distinct CDR3 sequences, 12% to 15% seen once.

The specimen was PBMCs, collected at surgery. The chain recombines TRBV10-1 with TRBJ2-3; D might be TRBD1 or TRBD2, each matching 6 bases. This receptor was obtained from a male donor with early-stage non-small cell lung cancer. DNA of the CDR3: TGCGCCAGCATGGGGGGCCCCACAGATACGCAGTATTTT. The encoded protein is CASMGGPTDTQYF.